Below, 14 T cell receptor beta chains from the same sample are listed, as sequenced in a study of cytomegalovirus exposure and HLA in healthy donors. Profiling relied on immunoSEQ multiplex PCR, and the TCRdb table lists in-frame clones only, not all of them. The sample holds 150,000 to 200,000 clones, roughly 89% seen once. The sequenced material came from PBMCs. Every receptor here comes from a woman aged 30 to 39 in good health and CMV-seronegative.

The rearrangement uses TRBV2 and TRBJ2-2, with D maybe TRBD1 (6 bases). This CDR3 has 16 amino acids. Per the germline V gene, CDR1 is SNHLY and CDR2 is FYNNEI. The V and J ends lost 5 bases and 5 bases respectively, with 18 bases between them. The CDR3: CASSPTGKVITGELFF. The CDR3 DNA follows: TGTGCCAGCAGTCCAACAGGGAAAGTGATAACCGGGGAGCTGTTTTTT.

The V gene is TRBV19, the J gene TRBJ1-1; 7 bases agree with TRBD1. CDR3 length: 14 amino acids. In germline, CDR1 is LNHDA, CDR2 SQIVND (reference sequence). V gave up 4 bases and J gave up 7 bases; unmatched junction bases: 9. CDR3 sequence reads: CASSTPGTVGEAFF. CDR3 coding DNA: TGTGCCAGTAGTACCCCCGGGACAGTCGGTGAAGCTTTCTTT.

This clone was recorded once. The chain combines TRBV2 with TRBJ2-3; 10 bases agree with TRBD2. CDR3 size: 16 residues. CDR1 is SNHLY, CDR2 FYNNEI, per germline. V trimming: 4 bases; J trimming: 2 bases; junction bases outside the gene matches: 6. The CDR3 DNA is TGTGCCAGCAGTGGGACTAGCGGTGGAATCACAGATACGCAGTATTTT. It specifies CASSGTSGGITDTQYF. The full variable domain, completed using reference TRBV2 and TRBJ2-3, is EPEVTQTPSHQVTQMGQEVILRCVPISNHLYFYWYRQILGQKVEFLVSFYNNEISEKSEIFDDQFSVERPDGSNFTLKIRSTKLEDSAMYFCASSGTSGGITDTQYFGPGTRLTVL.

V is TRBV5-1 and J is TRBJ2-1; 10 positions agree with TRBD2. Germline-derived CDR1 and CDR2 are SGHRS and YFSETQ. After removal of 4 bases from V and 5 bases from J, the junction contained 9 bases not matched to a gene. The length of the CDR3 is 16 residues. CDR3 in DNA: TGCGCCAGCAGCCACACAAGCGGGGGGGTCAACAATGAGCAGTTCTTC. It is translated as CASSHTSGGVNNEQFF.

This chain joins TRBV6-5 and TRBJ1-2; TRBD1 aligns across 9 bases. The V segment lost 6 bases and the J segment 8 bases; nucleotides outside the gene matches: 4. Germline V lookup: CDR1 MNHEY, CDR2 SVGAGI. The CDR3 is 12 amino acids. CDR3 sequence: CASRTGGRGYTF. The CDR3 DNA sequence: TGTGCCAGCAGAACAGGGGGCCGGGGCTACACCTTC.

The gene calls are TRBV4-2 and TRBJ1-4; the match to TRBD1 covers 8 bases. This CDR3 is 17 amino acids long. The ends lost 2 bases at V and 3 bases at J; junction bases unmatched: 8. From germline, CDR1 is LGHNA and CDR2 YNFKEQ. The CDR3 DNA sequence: TGTGCCAGCAGCCAAAAGACCCCGACAGGGGCTAATGAAAAACTGTTTTTT. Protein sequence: CASSQKTPTGANEKLFF.

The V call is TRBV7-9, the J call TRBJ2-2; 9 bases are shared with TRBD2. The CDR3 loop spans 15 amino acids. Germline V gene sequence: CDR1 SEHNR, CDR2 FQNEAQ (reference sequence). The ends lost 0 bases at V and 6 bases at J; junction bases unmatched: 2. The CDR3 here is CASSLAAGGPGELFF. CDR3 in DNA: TGTGCCAGCAGCTTAGCGGCGGGGGGGCCCGGGGAGCTGTTTTTT.

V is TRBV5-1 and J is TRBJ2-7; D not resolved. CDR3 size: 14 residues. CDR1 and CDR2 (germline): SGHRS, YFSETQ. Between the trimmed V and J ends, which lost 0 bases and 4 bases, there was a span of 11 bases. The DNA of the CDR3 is TGCGCCAGCAGCTTGGATGTCAGCGAGTACGAGCAGTACTTC. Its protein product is CASSLDVSEYEQYF.

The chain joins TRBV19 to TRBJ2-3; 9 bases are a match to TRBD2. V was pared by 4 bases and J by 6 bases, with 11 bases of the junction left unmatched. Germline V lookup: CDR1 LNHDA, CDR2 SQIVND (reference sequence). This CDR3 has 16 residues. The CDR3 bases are TGTGCCAGTAGTAATAGCTGGGCGGGGGGGCTTGATACGCAGTATTTT. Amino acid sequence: CASSNSWAGGLDTQYF. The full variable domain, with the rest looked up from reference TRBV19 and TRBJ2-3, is DGGITQSPKYLFRKEGQNVTLSCEQNLNHDAMYWYRQDPGQGLRLIYYSQIVNDFQKGDIAEGYSVSREKKESFPLTVTSAQKNPTAFYLCASSNSWAGGLDTQYFGPGTRLTVL.

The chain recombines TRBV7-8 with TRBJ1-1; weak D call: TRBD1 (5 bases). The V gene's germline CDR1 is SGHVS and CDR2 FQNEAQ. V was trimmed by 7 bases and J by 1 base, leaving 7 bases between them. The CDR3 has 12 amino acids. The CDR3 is CASTQGNTEAFF. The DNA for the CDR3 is TGTGCCAGCACTCAGGGGAACACTGAAGCTTTCTTT.

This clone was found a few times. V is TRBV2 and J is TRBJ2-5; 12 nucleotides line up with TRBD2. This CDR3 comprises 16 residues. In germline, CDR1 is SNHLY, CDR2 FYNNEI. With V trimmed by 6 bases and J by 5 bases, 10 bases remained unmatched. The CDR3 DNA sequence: TGTGCCAGCAGCGCCCAGACTAGCGGGGGTGCCGAGACCCAGTACTTC. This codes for CASSAQTSGGAETQYF.

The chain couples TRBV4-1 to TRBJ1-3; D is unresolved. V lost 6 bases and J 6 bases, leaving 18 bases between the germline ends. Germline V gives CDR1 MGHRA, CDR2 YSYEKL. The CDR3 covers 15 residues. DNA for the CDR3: TGCGCCAGCAGTGAATCGGGTCTCCCAGCAAACACCATATATTTT. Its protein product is CASSESGLPANTIYF.

The CDR3 loop reads CASAGSGANVLTF. Here the CDR3 DNA reads TGCGCCAGCGCGGGCTCTGGGGCCAACGTCCTGACTTTC. The chain couples TRBV10-2 to TRBJ2-6; the D gene is possibly TRBD2 (5 bases). The CDR3 is made up of 13 amino acids. The germline V gene encodes CDR1 WSHSY and CDR2 SAAADI. Trimming cost V 8 bases and J 0 bases, with 5 bases left between them.

This CDR3 reads CASSESTATGNTIYF. The CDR3 nucleotides read TGCGCCAGCAGTGAGTCCACAGCCACTGGAAACACCATATATTTT. The chain joins TRBV10-2 to TRBJ1-3; D unclear. Germline-derived CDR1 and CDR2 are WSHSY and SAAADI. Trimming removed 0 bases from V and 2 bases from J, with 8 bases in between. The CDR3 is made up of 15 amino acids.